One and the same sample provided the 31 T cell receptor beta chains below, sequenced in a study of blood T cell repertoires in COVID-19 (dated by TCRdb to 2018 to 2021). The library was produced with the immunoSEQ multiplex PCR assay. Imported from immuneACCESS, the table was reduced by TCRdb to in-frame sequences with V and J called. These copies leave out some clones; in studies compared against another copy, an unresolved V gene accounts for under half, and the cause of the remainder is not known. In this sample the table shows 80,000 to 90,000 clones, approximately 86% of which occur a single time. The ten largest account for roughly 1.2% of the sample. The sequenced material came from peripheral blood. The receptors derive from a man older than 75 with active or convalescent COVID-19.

CDR3 DNA sequence: TGTGCCAGCAGCAGACAGAACTCACCCCTCCACTTT. Its translation: CASSRQNSPLHF. The chain uses TRBV6-2 or TRBV6-3 and TRBJ1-6, with a tentative D call TRBD1 (5 bases). CDR1 MNHEY and CDR2 SVGEGT come from the germline V gene. The V end was cut by 6 bases, the J end by 10 bases, with 10 bases between. The CDR3 is 12 amino acids.

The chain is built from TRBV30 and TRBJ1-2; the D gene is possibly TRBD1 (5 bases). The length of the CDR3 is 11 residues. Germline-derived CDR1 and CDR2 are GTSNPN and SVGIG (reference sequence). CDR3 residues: CEMGGNYGYTF. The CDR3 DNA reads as TGTGAGATGGGGGGTAACTATGGCTACACCTTC.

The CDR3 here is CASRSGGVNSPLHF. In DNA, the CDR3 is TGTGCCAGCAGGTCCGGCGGCGTTAATTCACCCCTCCACTTT. This chain joins TRBV27 and TRBJ1-6; D ambiguous. The germline CDR1 and CDR2 sequences are MNHEY and SMNVEV (reference sequence). The CDR3 runs 14 residues. With 6 bases removed from V and 6 bases from J, the gap between germline ends came to 12 bases.

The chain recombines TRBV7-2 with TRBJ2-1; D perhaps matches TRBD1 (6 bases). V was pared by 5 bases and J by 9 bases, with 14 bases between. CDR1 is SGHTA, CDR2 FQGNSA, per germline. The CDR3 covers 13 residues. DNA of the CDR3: TGTGCCAGCAGCCTAATAGGGGACATTGAGCAGTTCTTC. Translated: CASSLIGDIEQFF.

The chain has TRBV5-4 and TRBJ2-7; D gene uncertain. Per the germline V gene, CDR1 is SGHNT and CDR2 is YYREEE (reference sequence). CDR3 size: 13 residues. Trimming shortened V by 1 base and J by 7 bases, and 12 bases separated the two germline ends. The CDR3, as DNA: TGTGCCAGCAGCTTGCCTAGTTCTCTTGAGCAGTACTTC. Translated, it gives CASSLPSSLEQYF. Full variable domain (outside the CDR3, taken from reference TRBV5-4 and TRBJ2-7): ETGVTQSPTHLIKTRGQQVTLRCSSQSGHNTVSWYQQALGQGPQFIFQYYREEENGRGNFPPRFSGLQFPNYSSELNVNALELDDSALYLCASSLPSSLEQYFGPGTRLTVT.

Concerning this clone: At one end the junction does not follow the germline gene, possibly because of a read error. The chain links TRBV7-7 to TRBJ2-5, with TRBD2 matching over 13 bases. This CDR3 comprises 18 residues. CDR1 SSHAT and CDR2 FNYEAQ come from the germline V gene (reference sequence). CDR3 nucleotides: TGTGCTAGCAGCTTAATAGGACTAGCGGGAGTGTCAGGGGAGACCCAGTACTTC. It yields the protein CASSLIGLAGVSGETQYF.

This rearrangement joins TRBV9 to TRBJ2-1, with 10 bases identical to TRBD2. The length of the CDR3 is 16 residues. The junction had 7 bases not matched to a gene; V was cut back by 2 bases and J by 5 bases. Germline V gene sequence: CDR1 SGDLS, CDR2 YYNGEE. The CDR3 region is CASSVGLAAINNEQFF. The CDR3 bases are TGTGCCAGCAGCGTTGGACTAGCGGCGATAAACAATGAGCAGTTCTTC.

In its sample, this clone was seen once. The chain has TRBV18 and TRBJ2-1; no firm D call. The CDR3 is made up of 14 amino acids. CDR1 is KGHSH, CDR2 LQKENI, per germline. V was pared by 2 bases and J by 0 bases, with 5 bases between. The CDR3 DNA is TGTGCCAGCTCACCATCAGTCTCCTACAATGAGCAGTTCTTC. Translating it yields CASSPSVSYNEQFF.

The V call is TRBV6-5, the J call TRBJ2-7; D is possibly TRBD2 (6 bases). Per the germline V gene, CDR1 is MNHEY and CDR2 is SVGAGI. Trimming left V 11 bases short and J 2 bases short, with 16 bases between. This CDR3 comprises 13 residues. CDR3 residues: CAASRGPPYEQYF. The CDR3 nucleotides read TGTGCCGCCTCGCGGGGTCCTCCCTACGAGCAGTACTTC.

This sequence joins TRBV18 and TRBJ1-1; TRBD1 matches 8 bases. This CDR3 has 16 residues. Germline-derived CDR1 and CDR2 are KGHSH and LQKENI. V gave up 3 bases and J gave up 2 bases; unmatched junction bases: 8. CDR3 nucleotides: TGTGCCAGCTCACCCCTCCGGACAGGGAAAAACACTGAAGCTTTCTTT. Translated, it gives CASSPLRTGKNTEAFF.

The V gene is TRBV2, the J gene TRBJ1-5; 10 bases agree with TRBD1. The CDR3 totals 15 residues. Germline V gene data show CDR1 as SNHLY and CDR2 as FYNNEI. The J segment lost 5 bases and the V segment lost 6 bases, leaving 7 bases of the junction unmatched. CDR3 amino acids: CASSPRQGAYQPQHF. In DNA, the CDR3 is TGTGCCAGCAGCCCCCGACAGGGGGCGTATCAGCCCCAGCATTTT.

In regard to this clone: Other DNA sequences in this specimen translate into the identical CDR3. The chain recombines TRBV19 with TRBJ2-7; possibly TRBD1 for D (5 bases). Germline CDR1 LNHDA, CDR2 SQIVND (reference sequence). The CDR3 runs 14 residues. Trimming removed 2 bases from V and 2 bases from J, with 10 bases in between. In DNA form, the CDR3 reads TGTGCCAGTAGTATAAGGGGATTTCCCTACGAGCAGTACTTC. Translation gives CASSIRGFPYEQYF.

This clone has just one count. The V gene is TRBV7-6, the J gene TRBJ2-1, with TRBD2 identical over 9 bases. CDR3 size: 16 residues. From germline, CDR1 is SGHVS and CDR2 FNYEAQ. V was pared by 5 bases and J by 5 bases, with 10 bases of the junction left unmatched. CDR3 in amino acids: CASSILSSGVNNEQFF. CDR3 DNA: TGTGCCAGCAGCATCCTTTCTAGCGGGGTAAACAATGAGCAGTTCTTC.

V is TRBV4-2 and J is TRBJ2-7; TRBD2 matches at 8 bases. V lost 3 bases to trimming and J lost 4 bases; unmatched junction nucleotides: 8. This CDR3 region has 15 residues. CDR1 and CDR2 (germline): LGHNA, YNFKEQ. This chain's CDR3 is CASSHRSGREYEQYF. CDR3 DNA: TGTGCCAGCAGCCACAGAAGCGGGAGAGAGTACGAGCAGTACTTC.

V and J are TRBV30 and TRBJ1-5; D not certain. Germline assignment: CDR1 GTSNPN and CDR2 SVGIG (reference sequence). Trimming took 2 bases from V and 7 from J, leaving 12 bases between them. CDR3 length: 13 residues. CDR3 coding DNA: TGTGCCTGGAGTATAGCCGGGAGACAGCCCCAGCATTTT. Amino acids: CAWSIAGRQPQHF.

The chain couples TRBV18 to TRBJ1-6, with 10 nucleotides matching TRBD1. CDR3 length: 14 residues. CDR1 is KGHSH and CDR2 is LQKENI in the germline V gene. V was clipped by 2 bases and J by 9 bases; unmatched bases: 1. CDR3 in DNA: TGTGCCAGCTCACCAGGGACAGGGGCTTCACCCCTCCACTTT. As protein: CASSPGTGASPLHF.

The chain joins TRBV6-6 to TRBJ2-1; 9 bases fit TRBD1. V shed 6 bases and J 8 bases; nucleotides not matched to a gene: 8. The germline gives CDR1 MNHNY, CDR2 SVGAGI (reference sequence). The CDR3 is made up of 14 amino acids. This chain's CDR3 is CASRTTGGWYEQFF. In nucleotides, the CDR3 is TGTGCCAGCAGAACAACAGGGGGCTGGTATGAGCAGTTCTTC.

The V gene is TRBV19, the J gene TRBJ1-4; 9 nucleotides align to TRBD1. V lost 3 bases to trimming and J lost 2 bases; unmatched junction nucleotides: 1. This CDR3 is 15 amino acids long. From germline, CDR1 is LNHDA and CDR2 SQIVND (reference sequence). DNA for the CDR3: TGTGCCAGTAGTATGACAGGGGGGACTAATGAAAAACTGTTTTTT. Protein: CASSMTGGTNEKLFF.

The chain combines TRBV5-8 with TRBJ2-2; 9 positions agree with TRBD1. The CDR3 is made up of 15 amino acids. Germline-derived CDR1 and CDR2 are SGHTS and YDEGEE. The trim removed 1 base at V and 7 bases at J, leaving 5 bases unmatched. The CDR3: CASSLPGQGSGELFF. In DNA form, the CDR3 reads TGTGCCAGCAGCTTGCCGGGACAGGGAAGCGGGGAGCTGTTTTTT.

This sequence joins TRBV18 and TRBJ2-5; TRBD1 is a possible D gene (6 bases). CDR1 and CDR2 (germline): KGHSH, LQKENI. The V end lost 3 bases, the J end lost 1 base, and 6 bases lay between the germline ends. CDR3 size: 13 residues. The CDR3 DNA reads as TGTGCCAGCTCACCGGACAGCCAAGAGACCCAGTACTTC. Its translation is CASSPDSQETQYF.

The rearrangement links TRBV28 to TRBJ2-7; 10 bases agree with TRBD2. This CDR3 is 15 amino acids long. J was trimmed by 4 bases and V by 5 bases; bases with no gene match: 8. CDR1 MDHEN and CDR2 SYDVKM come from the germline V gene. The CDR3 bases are TGTGCCAGCAGTCCGTTGGGACTAGCGTTTTACGAGCAGTACTTC. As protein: CASSPLGLAFYEQYF.

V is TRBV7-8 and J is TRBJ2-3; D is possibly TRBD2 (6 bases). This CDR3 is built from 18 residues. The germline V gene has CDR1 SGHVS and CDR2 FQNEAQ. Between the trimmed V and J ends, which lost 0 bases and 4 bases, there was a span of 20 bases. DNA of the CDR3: TGTGCCAGCAGCTTAGCGCGGACTACCCTGGGGGTTTCAGATACGCAGTATTTT. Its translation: CASSLARTTLGVSDTQYF. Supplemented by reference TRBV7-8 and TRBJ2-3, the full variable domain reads GAGVSQSPRYKVAKRGQDVALRCDPISGHVSLFWYQQALGQGPEFLTYFQNEAQLDKSGLPSDRFFAERPEGSVSTLKIQRTQQEDSAVYLCASSLARTTLGVSDTQYFGPGTRLTVL.

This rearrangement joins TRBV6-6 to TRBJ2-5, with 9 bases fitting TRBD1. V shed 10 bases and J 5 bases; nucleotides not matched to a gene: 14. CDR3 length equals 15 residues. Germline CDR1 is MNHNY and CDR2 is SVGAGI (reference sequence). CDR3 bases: TGTGCCACCTCTCAGCGGACAGGGGCTGGGGAGACCCAGTACTTC. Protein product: CATSQRTGAGETQYF.

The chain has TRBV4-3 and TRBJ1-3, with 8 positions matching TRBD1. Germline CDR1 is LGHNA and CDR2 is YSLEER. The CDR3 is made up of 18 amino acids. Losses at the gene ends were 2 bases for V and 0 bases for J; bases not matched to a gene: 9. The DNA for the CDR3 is TGCGCCAGCAGCCAAAATAGGGACAGGCTTCACTCTGGAAACACCATATATTTT. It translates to CASSQNRDRLHSGNTIYF.

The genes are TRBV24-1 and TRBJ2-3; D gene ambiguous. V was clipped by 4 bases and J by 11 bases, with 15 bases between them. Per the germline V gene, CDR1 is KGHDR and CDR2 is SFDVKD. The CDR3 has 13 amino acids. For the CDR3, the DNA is TGTGCCACCAGTGACTCGACAACTTCAGTGCAGTATTTT. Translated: CATSDSTTSVQYF.

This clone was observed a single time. CDR3 residues: CASSLAGQGSYGYTF. CDR3 coding DNA: TGTGCCAGCAGCTTAGCGGGACAGGGGTCCTATGGCTACACCTTC. This chain joins TRBV7-2 and TRBJ1-2; 10 bases map to TRBD1. V lost 0 bases and J lost 4; bases outside the gene matches: 2. Germline V gives CDR1 SGHTA, CDR2 FQGNSA. The CDR3 loop spans 15 amino acids.

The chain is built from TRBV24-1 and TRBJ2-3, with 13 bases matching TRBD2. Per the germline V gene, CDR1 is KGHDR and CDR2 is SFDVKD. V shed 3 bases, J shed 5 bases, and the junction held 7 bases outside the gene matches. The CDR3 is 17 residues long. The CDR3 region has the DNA TGTGCCACCAGTGATCCGGGACTAGCGGGAAGAGGAGATACGCAGTATTTT. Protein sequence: CATSDPGLAGRGDTQYF.

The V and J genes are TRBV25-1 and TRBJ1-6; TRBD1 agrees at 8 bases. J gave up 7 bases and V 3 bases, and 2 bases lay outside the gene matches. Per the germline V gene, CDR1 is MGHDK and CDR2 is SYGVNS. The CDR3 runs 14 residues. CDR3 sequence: CASSEDRVNSPLHF. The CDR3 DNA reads TGTGCCAGCAGTGAGGACAGGGTGAATTCACCCCTCCACTTT.

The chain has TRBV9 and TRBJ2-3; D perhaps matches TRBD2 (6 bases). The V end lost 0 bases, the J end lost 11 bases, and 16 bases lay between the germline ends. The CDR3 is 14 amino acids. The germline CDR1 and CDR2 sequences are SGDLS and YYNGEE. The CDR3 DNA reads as TGTGCCAGCAGCGTAGAAGGGGCTAGCGCTTTGCAGTATTTT. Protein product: CASSVEGASALQYF.

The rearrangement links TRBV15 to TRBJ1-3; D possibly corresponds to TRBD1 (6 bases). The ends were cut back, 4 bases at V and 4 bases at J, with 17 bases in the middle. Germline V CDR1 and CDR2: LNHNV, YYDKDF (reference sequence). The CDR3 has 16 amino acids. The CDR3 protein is CATSTRQASWGNTIYF. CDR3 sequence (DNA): TGTGCCACCAGCACCCGACAGGCATCGTGGGGAAACACCATATATTTT.

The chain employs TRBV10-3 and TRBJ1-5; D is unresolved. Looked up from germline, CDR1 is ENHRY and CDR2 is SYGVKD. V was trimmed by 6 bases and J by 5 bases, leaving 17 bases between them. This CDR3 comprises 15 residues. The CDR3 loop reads CAISPQETSHQPQHF. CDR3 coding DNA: TGTGCCATCAGCCCCCAGGAAACAAGTCATCAGCCCCAGCATTTT.